The sequence of this T cell receptor beta chain was determined in a study of T cell repertoires in cytomegalovirus infection. For the study at large: Indicated by public TCR beta signatures were CMV infection and matching HLA type.

TCRdb recomputed calls from the reads with MiXCR, one row per CDR3 protein. The sample records about 740,000 distinct CDR3 sequences, roughly a third being singletons. Study findings and constraints: Within the response measured ex vivo, HLA-C-restricted CMV-specific TCR beta clonotypes were dominant.

Comments on this clonotype: Antigen unknown.

Germline CDR1 and CDR2: GTSNPN and SVGIG (reference sequence). V was pared by 0 bases and J by 7 bases, with 9 bases between. CDR3 length equals 12 residues. The chain links TRBV30 to TRBJ1-2, with D possibly being TRBD1 (5 bases). Material for sequencing was PBMCs. This clonotype originated in a human donor in good health (CMV status not recorded). Some clones in this sample may be carry-over from other donors' samples. The CDR3 nucleotides read TGTGCCTGGAGTGTACGGGGGTTTGGCTACACCTTC. Translated, it gives CAWSVRGFGYTF.